The 21 T cell receptor beta chains below all came from one sample that was sequenced in a study of CD8 T cells in Susac syndrome. The RNA input was roughly 0.5 to 1 ug, and it was reverse transcribed with random hexamers. TCRdb reanalysed the immunoSEQ multiplex PCR reads using MiXCR and keeps one entry per CDR3 protein. The data show some 140,000 distinct CDR3 sequences, with around nine tenths seen just once and around 0.25% held by the top ten. The sample consisted of CD8+ T cells from PBMCs. These receptors came from a human donor with multiple sclerosis.

The V and J genes are TRBV7-2 and TRBJ2-2; 7 nucleotides align to TRBD2. The germline V gene encodes CDR1 SGHTA and CDR2 FQGNSA. This CDR3 is built from 15 residues. Unmatched junction bases numbered 8, after V lost 6 bases and J lost 4 bases. CDR3 sequence (DNA): TGTGCCAGCAGTCCCAGCCTAGCGGCCACCGGGGAGCTGTTTTTT. Translating gives CASSPSLAATGELFF.

The chain carries TRBV20-1 and TRBJ2-2; TRBD2 matches at 11 bases. In germline, CDR1 is DFQATT, CDR2 SNEGSKA (reference sequence). The CDR3 has 14 residues. The CDR3 sequence: CSTGTSGNTGELFF. For the CDR3, the DNA is TGCAGCACCGGGACTAGCGGTAACACCGGGGAGCTGTTTTTT.

V gene TRBV12-5 combines with J gene TRBJ1-1; TRBD1 might be the D (6 bases). The CDR3 contains 16 residues. Germline-derived CDR1 and CDR2 are LGHNT and FRNRAP. V lost 8 bases to trimming and J lost 0 bases, with 19 bases between them. The CDR3: CASTRGAPGVNTEAFF. The DNA of the CDR3 is TGTGCTAGTACCCGTGGGGCCCCAGGGGTGAACACTGAAGCTTTCTTT.

The rearrangement uses TRBV4-1 and TRBJ2-7, with D possibly TRBD2 on 5 matching bases. Germline-derived CDR1 and CDR2 are MGHRA and YSYEKL. The V end was cut by 1 base, the J end by 4 bases, with 8 bases between. The CDR3 runs to 13 residues. The CDR3 loop reads CASSQVGSYEQYF. The CDR3 region has the DNA TGCGCCAGCAGCCAAGTTGGGAGTTACGAGCAGTACTTC.

This sequence joins TRBV24-1 and TRBJ1-5; D remains unclear. The length of the CDR3 is 12 residues. Germline V gene sequence: CDR1 KGHDR, CDR2 SFDVKD. Trimming removed 10 bases from V and 0 bases from J, with 6 bases in between. The chain's CDR3 is CATNYSNQPQHF. Here the CDR3 DNA reads TGTGCCACTAACTATAGCAATCAGCCCCAGCATTTT.

The chain employs TRBV11-2 and TRBJ2-7, with 8 bases fitting TRBD1. The V segment lost 5 bases and the J segment 5 bases; nucleotides outside the gene matches: 11. Germline V lookup: CDR1 SGHAT, CDR2 FQNNGV. The CDR3 has 15 amino acids. The chain's CDR3 is CASSNYDRGVHEQYF. CDR3 coding DNA: TGTGCCAGCAGCAACTACGACAGGGGAGTACACGAGCAGTACTTC.

This clonotype was picked up one time. The chain employs TRBV29-1 and TRBJ1-3, with D tentatively TRBD1 (5 bases). V shed 4 bases and J shed 0 bases, with 10 bases lying between them. This CDR3 spans 14 amino acids. Per the germline V gene, CDR1 is SQVTM and CDR2 is ANQGSEA. The chain's CDR3 is CSVVDIPSGNTIYF. CDR3 coding DNA: TGCAGCGTTGTGGACATACCCTCTGGAAACACCATATATTTT.

V gene TRBV5-1 combines with J gene TRBJ2-5; D gene uncertain. The CDR3 extends over 12 amino acids. Per the germline V gene, CDR1 is SGHRS and CDR2 is YFSETQ. The ends were cut back, 7 bases at V and 1 base at J, with 8 bases in the middle. The CDR3 bases are TGCGCCAGCTCTGGGTCCCAAGAGACCCAGTACTTC. Residues: CASSGSQETQYF.

Concerning this clonotype: The junction does not match germline at one end; this may be a read error. The gene calls are TRBV6-5 and TRBJ2-3; D is ambiguous. This CDR3 spans 15 amino acids. Germline V gene sequence: CDR1 MNHEY, CDR2 SVGAGI. CDR3 DNA sequence: TGTGCCAGCAGTCCCGGACCGGTCGACCGACCCTATGGTTCTTTT. Its protein is CASSPGPVDRPYGSF.

This chain uses TRBV28 with TRBJ2-1, with unresolved D. V lost 2 bases, J lost 8 bases, and 7 bases lay in between. From germline, CDR1 is MDHEN and CDR2 SYDVKM. The CDR3 has 12 residues. The CDR3 DNA reads as TGTGCCAGCAGTTTACTGGCCGATGAGCAGTTCTTC. Translation gives CASSLLADEQFF.

The chain couples TRBV6-5 to TRBJ2-7; 8 bases are shared with TRBD2. V lost 5 bases, J lost 1 base, and 4 bases stayed unmatched. Germline V CDR1 and CDR2: MNHEY, SVGAGI. The CDR3 covers 14 residues. CDR3: CASSPGGTSYEQYF. The CDR3 bases are TGTGCCAGCAGTCCGGGAGGGACGTCCTACGAGCAGTACTTC.

This rearrangement joins TRBV27 to TRBJ2-1, with 7 positions matching TRBD1. After removal of 6 bases from V and 7 bases from J, the junction contained 12 bases not matched to a gene. CDR3 length: 15 residues. Germline V gene data show CDR1 as MNHEY and CDR2 as SMNVEV (reference sequence). CDR3 in DNA: TGTGCCAGCAGCCTACTCCAGACAGGGTCAAATGAGCAGTTCTTC. Translation: CASSLLQTGSNEQFF.

This clonotype was counted a few times. The V and J genes are TRBV5-1 and TRBJ1-1; weak D call: TRBD1 (5 bases). Trimming removed 2 bases at V and 4 bases at J, with 12 bases between. The CDR3 has 14 amino acids. Germline V gene lookup returns CDR1 SGHRS and CDR2 YFSETQ. The CDR3, as DNA: TGCGCCAGCAGCTTATCGGGGCTGGGCACTGAAGCTTTCTTT. The encoded protein is CASSLSGLGTEAFF.

The rearrangement joins TRBV10-3 to TRBJ2-3, with 8 bases identical to TRBD1. Germline V gene sequence: CDR1 ENHRY, CDR2 SYGVKD. The CDR3 has 14 amino acids. Unmatched junction bases numbered 7, after V lost 7 bases and J lost 4 bases. CDR3 loop: CAITQGQGSDTQYF. DNA for the CDR3: TGTGCCATCACCCAAGGACAGGGTTCAGATACGCAGTATTTT.

A remark on this clonotype: It is unclear where the CDR3 begins or ends on the DNA, so no DNA is shown, and the CDR3 is as TCRdb lists it. The V call is TRBV7-5, the J call TRBJ2-4; TRBD2 is the table's D call, not checked against the DNA. TRBV7-5 is listed as a pseudogene. The CDR3 contains 19 residues when both ends are counted. CDR3: CISVPEAEGPRRAKNIQYF.

This chain connects TRBV2 to TRBJ2-3; 7 nucleotides align to TRBD2. This CDR3 contains 16 residues. Germline CDR1 is SNHLY and CDR2 is FYNNEI. This CDR3 is CALVGSSGVWSDTQYF. CDR3 nucleotides: TGTGCTCTTGTGGGGTCTAGCGGTGTATGGTCAGATACGCAGTATTTT.

The V call is TRBV27, the J call TRBJ1-2; a possible D gene is TRBD1 (5 bases). The germline V and J ends were trimmed by 5 bases and 8 bases, with 18 bases remaining between them. The germline V gene encodes CDR1 MNHEY and CDR2 SMNVEV (reference sequence). CDR3 length: 14 amino acids. The CDR3 reads CASSPGLVADGYTF. CDR3 DNA: TGTGCCAGCAGTCCGGGACTCGTGGCCGACGGCTACACCTTC.

The J gene is TRBJ2-7, the V gene TRBV4-3, with TRBD1 matching 7 bases. Germline trimming cut 0 bases from V and 2 bases from J; bases unmatched to any gene: 7. CDR1 LGHNA and CDR2 YSLEER come from the germline V gene. This CDR3 comprises 16 residues. The CDR3, as DNA: TGCGCCAGCAGCCAAGAGCCGGGACAGTTTACCTACGAGCAGTACTTC. Translating it yields CASSQEPGQFTYEQYF.

The chain recombines TRBV19 with TRBJ2-7; 8 nucleotides agree with TRBD2. The CDR3 has 15 residues. The junction had 7 bases not matched to a gene; V was cut back by 5 bases and J by 1 base. Looked up from germline, CDR1 is LNHDA and CDR2 is SQIVND (reference sequence). CDR3 sequence: CASSPDGRESYEQYF. The CDR3 DNA reads TGTGCCAGTAGTCCGGACGGGAGGGAGTCCTACGAGCAGTACTTC.

The chain combines TRBV27 with TRBJ1-1, with 9 bases fitting TRBD1. Looked up from germline, CDR1 is MNHEY and CDR2 is SMNVEV (reference sequence). The CDR3 has 13 residues. V was clipped by 6 bases and J by 3 bases; unmatched bases: 2. DNA for the CDR3: TGTGCCAGCAGGCGGACAGGGGACACTGAAGCTTTCTTT. Translating it yields CASRRTGDTEAFF.

CDR3 coding DNA: TGCGCCAGCAGTGAGTCGAAGAACACTGAAGCTTTCTTT. It yields the protein CASSESKNTEAFF. V gene TRBV10-1 combines with J gene TRBJ1-1, with D unresolved. The CDR3 consists of 13 residues. In germline, CDR1 is WNHNN, CDR2 SYGVQD (reference sequence). V shed 0 bases and J shed 1 base, with 3 bases lying between them.